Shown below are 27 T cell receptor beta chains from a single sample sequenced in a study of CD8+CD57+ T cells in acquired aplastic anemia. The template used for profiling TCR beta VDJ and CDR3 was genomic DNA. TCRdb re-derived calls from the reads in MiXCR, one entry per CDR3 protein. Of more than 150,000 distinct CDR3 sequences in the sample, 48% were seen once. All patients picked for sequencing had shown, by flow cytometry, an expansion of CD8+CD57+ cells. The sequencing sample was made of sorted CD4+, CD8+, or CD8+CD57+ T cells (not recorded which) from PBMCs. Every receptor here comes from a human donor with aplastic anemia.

CDR3 protein: CASSALPGQGNYEQYF. In nucleotides, the CDR3 is TGTGCCAGCAGTGCCTTACCGGGACAGGGTAACTACGAGCAGTACTTC. The rearrangement joins TRBV6-4 to TRBJ2-7; 9 nucleotides line up with TRBD1. J lost 3 bases, V lost 4 bases, and 10 bases had no gene match. The CDR3 consists of 16 residues. In germline, CDR1 is MRHNA, CDR2 SNTAGT.

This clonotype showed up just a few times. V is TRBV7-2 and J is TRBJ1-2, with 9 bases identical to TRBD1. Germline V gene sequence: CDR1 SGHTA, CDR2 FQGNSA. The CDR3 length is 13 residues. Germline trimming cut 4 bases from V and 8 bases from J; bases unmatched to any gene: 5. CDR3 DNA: TGTGCCAGCAGCTCGGGACAGGGCTTCGGCTACACCTTC. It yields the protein CASSSGQGFGYTF.

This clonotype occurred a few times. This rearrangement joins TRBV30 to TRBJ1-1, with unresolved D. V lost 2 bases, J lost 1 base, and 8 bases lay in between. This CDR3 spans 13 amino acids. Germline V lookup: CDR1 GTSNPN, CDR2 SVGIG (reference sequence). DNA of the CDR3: TGTGCCTGGAGTCTCCTAGAGAACACTGAAGCTTTCTTT. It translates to CAWSLLENTEAFF.

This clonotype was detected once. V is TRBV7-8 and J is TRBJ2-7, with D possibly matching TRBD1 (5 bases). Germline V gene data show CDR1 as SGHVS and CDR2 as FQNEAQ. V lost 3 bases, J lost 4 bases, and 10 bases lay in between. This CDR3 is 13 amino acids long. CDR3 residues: CASSFSRDYEQYF. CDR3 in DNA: TGTGCCAGCAGCTTTTCCAGGGATTACGAGCAGTACTTC.

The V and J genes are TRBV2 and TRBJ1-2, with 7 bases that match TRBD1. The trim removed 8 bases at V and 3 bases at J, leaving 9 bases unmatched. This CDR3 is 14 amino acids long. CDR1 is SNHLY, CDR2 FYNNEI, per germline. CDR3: CASSPGGGDYGYTF. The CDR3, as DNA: TGTGCCAGCTCACCCGGAGGGGGCGACTATGGCTACACCTTC.

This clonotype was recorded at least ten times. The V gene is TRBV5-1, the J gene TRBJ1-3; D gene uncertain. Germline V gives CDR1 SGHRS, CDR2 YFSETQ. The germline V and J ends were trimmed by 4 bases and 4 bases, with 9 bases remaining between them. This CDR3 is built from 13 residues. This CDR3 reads CASSLADGNTIYF. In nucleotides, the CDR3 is TGCGCCAGCAGCCTGGCGGACGGAAACACCATATATTTT.

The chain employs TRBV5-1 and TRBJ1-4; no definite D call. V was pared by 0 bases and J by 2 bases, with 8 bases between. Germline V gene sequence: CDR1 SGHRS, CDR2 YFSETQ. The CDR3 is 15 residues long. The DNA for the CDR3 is TGCGCCAGCAGCTTGGTGGCCAGCACTAATGAAAAACTGTTTTTT. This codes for CASSLVASTNEKLFF. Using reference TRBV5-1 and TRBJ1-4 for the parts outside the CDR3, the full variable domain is KAGVTQTPRYLIKTRGQQVTLSCSPISGHRSVSWYQQTPGQGLQFLFEYFSETQRNKGNFPGRFSGRQFSNSRSEMNVSTLELGDSALYLCASSLVASTNEKLFFGSGTQLSVL.

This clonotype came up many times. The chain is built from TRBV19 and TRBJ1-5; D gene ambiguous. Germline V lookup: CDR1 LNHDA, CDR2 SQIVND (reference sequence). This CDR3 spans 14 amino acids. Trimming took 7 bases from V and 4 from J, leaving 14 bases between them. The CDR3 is CASNPTQPNQPQHF. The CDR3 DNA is TGTGCCAGTAACCCCACACAGCCTAATCAGCCCCAGCATTTT.

In DNA form, the CDR3 reads TGTGCCAGCAGCCCCCGGACAGGGCAAAGGGATGAGCAGTTCTTC. Protein product: CASSPRTGQRDEQFF. The chain uses TRBV11-2 and TRBJ2-1; 8 bases are a match to TRBD1. The germline V gene encodes CDR1 SGHAT and CDR2 FQNNGV. Unmatched junction bases numbered 11, after V lost 5 bases and J lost 8 bases. CDR3 size: 15 residues.

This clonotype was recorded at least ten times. The CDR3 sequence is CASSDRVGDRELFF. DNA for the CDR3: TGTGCCAGCAGTGACAGGGTGGGGGACCGGGAGCTGTTTTTT. The rearrangement uses TRBV6-1 and TRBJ2-2, with D perhaps TRBD1 or TRBD2 (5 bases each). The CDR3 totals 14 residues. In germline, CDR1 is MNHNS, CDR2 SASEGT. V lost 3 bases to trimming and J lost 9 bases, with 14 bases between them.

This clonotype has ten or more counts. The CDR3 sequence: CASSSLTGSTEAFF. The DNA of the CDR3 is TGTGCCAGCAGCTCTTTGACAGGGTCGACTGAAGCTTTCTTT. This chain joins TRBV7-8 and TRBJ1-1, with 7 bases that match TRBD1. The germline V gene has CDR1 SGHVS and CDR2 FQNEAQ. The V gene end was trimmed by 4 bases and the J gene end by 5 bases; junction bases not matched to a gene: 7. This CDR3 spans 14 amino acids.

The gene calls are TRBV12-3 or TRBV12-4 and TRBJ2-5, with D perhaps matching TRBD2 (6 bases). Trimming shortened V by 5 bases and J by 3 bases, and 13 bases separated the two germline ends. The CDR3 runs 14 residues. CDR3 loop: CASSPPGAEETQYF. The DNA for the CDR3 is TGTGCCAGCAGTCCGCCGGGAGCAGAAGAGACCCAGTACTTC.

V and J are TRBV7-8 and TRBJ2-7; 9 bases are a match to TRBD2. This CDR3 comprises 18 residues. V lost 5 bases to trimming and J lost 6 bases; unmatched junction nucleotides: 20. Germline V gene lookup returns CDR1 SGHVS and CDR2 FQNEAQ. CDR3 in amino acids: CASSPSRSGGTVFGEQYF. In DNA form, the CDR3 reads TGTGCCAGCAGCCCCTCAAGGAGCGGGGGGACGGTTTTTGGCGAGCAGTACTTC.

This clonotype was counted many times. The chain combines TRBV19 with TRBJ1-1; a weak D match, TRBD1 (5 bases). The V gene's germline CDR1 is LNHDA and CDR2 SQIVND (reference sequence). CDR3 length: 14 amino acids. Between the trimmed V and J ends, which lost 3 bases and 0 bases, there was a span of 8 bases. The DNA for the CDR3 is TGTGCCAGTAGTATGGGGCATTTGAACACTGAAGCTTTCTTT. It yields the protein CASSMGHLNTEAFF.

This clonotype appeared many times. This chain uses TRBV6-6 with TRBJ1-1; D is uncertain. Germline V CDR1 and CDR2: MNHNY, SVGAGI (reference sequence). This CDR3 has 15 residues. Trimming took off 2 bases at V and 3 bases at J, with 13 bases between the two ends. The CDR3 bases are TGTGCCAGCAGTTACCAGCTAGGAGCGGACACTGAAGCTTTCTTT. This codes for CASSYQLGADTEAFF.

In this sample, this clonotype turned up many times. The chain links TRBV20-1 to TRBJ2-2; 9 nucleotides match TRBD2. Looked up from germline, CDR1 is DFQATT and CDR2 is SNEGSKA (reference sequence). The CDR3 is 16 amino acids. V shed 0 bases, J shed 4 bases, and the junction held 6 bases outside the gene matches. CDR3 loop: CSARDLEREVTGELFF. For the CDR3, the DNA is TGCAGTGCTAGAGATCTGGAGCGGGAGGTCACCGGGGAGCTGTTTTTT.

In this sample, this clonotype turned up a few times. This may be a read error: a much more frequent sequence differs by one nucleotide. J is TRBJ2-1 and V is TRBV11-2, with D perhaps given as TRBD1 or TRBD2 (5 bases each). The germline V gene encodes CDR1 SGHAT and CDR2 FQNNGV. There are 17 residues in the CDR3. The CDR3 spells CAGSLRAGAGIRNEQFF. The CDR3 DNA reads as TGTGCCGGCAGCTTACGCGCCGGGGCAGGGATACGGAATGAGCAGTTCTTC.

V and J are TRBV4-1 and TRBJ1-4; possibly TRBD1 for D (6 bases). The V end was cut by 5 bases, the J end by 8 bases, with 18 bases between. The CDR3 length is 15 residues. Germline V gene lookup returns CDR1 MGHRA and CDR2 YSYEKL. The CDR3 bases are TGCGCCAGCAGCGGGGTGGGGGCTGGTGGAGAAAAACTGTTTTTT. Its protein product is CASSGVGAGGEKLFF.

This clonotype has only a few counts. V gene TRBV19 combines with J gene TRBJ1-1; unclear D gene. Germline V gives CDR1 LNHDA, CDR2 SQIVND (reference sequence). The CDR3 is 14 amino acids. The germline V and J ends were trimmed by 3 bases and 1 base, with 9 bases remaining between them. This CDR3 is CASSMTIANTEAFF. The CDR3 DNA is TGTGCCAGTAGTATGACCATAGCGAACACTGAAGCTTTCTTT.

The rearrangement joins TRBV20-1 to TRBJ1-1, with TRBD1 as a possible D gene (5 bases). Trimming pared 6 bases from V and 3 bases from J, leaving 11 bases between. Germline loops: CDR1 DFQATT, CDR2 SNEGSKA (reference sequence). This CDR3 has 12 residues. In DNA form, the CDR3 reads TGCAGTGCAGGGGTAGGGGACACTGAAGCTTTCTTT. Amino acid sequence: CSAGVGDTEAFF.

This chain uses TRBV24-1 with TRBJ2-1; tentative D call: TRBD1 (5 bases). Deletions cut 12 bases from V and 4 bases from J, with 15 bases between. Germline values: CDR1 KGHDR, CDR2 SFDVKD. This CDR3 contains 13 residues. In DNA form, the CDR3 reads TGTGCCGACAGTGATTTTGGGTACAATGAGCAGTTCTTC. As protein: CADSDFGYNEQFF.

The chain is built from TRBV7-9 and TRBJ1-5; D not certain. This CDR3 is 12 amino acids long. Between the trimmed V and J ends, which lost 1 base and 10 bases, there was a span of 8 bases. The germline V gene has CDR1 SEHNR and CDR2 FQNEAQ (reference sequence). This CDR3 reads CASSLDRPPQHF. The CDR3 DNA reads TGTGCCAGCAGCTTAGATCGTCCCCCCCAGCATTTT.

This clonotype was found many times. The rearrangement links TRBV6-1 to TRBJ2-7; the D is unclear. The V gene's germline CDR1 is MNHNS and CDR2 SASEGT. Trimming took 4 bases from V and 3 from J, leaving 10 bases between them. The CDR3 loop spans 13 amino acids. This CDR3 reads CASSVTAFYEQYF. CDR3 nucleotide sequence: TGTGCCAGCAGTGTAACAGCATTCTACGAGCAGTACTTC.

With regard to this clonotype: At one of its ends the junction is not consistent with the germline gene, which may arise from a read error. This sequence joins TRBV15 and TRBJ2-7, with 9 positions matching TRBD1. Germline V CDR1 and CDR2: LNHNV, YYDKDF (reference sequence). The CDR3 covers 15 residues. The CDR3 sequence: CATSRDPGQGYEQYF. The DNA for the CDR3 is TGTGCCACCAGCCGAGATCCGGGACAGGGCTACGAGCAGTACTTC.

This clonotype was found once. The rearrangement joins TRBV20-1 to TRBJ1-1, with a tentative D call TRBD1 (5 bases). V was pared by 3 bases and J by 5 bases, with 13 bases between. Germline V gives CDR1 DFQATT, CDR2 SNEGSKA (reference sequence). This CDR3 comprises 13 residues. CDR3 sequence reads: CSARGGGDTEAFF. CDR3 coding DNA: TGCAGTGCTAGGGGCGGGGGAGATACTGAAGCTTTCTTT.

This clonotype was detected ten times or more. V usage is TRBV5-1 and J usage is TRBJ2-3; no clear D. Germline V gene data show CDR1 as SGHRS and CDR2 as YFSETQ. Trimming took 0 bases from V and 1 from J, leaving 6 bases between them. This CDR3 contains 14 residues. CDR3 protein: CASSLAQGTDTQYF. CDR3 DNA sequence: TGCGCCAGCAGCTTGGCCCAGGGCACAGATACGCAGTATTTT.

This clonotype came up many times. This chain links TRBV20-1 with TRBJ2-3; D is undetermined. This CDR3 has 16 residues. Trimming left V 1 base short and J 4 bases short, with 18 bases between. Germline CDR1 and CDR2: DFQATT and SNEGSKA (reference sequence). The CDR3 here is CSARVALSQVSDTQYF. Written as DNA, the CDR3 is TGCAGTGCTAGAGTTGCTTTATCGCAGGTTTCAGATACGCAGTATTTT.